Listed here are 29 T cell receptor beta chains from one sample, sequenced in a study of neurological immune-mediated disorders. A single record per CDR3 protein comes from TCRdb applying MiXCR to the 5' RACE reads. Of more than 20,000 distinct CDR3 sequences listed, over 2% are singletons. The material sequenced was PBMCs. The source of these receptors is a woman between 45 and 60 years old with multiple sclerosis.

This clonotype appeared many times. The chain is built from TRBV28 and TRBJ2-5, with D possibly called TRBD1 or TRBD2 (6 bases each). Germline V CDR1 and CDR2: MDHEN, SYDVKM. V was cut by 6 bases and J by 2 bases, with 19 bases left in between. The length of the CDR3 is 16 residues. The CDR3 nucleotides are TGTGCCAGCAGCCGGGGCCGGGGGCCTGGACAAGAGACCCAGTACTTC. It translates to CASSRGRGPGQETQYF.

This clonotype was found many times. The V call is TRBV4-1, the J call TRBJ1-2, with TRBD1 matching over 7 bases. There are 14 residues in the CDR3. V lost 4 bases, J lost 5 bases, and 7 bases stayed unmatched. CDR1 is MGHRA, CDR2 YSYEKL, per germline. The CDR3 loop is CASSPTGQIYGYTF. CDR3 DNA sequence: TGCGCCAGCAGCCCCACGGGACAGATTTATGGCTACACCTTC.

The table lists this clonotype with many counts. The rearrangement links TRBV3-1 to TRBJ1-6, with TRBD1 identical over 11 bases. V dropped 4 bases and J dropped 7; count of bases not matched to a gene: 6. From germline, CDR1 is LGHDT and CDR2 YNNKEL (reference sequence). This CDR3 has 16 amino acids. The CDR3 spells CASSRGQGARNSPLHF. The DNA for the CDR3 is TGTGCCAGCAGCCGAGGACAGGGGGCTCGGAATTCACCCCTCCACTTT.

There are many counts of this clonotype. This chain links TRBV20-1 with TRBJ1-1; 7 bases line up with TRBD1. CDR1 is DFQATT, CDR2 SNEGSKA, per germline (reference sequence). CDR3 length equals 13 residues. J was trimmed by 1 base and V by 5 bases; bases with no gene match: 4. CDR3 DNA: TGCAGTGCTTACGGACAGGCGAACACTGAAGCTTTCTTT. Amino acids: CSAYGQANTEAFF.

The table lists this clonotype with many counts. V gene TRBV7-6 combines with J gene TRBJ2-7; tentative D call: TRBD2 (6 bases). Germline CDR1 and CDR2: SGHVS and FNYEAQ. V was shortened by 11 bases and J by 0 bases, with 17 bases between the two germline ends. The CDR3 length is 14 residues. The CDR3 DNA reads as TGTGCCTCCGCGAATCGGGAGAGCTCCTACGAGCAGTACTTC. Its protein is CASANRESSYEQYF.

The table lists this clonotype with many counts. The chain has TRBV20-1 and TRBJ2-7; D not certain. Germline CDR1 and CDR2: DFQATT and SNEGSKA (reference sequence). This CDR3 is built from 15 residues. V was cut by 0 bases and J by 2 bases, with 14 bases left in between. The CDR3 region has the DNA TGCAGTGCTAGAGATATGGGTAGTGTTACCTACGAGCAGTACTTC. Translated, it gives CSARDMGSVTYEQYF.

Ten or more counts support this clonotype. The V and J genes are TRBV10-3 and TRBJ1-1; 7 positions match TRBD1. Germline CDR1 is ENHRY and CDR2 is SYGVKD. J gave up 1 base and V 7 bases, and 6 bases lay outside the gene matches. This CDR3 spans 14 amino acids. CDR3 loop: CAIKKTGPNTEAFF. The CDR3 DNA is TGTGCCATCAAAAAGACAGGGCCGAACACTGAAGCTTTCTTT.

This clonotype has just a few counts. The CDR3 coding sequence is TGCGCCAGCAGCGCCCAGGGACAGGCGGGGAACTATGGCTACACCTTC. Translation gives CASSAQGQAGNYGYTF. This chain uses TRBV5-1 with TRBJ1-2; 8 nucleotides agree with TRBD1. Germline CDR1 SGHRS, CDR2 YFSETQ. The CDR3 is made up of 16 amino acids. The junction had 10 bases not matched to a gene; V was cut back by 4 bases and J by 2 bases.

This clonotype has ten or more counts. The chain employs TRBV20-1 and TRBJ2-7; D is unresolved. The ends were cut back, 0 bases at V and 0 bases at J, with 9 bases in the middle. This CDR3 comprises 14 residues. In germline, CDR1 is DFQATT, CDR2 SNEGSKA (reference sequence). DNA of the CDR3: TGCAGTGCTAGAGATCACAGCAGCTCCTACGAGCAGTACTTC. This sequence encodes CSARDHSSSYEQYF.

This clonotype came up many times. The chain couples TRBV7-2 to TRBJ2-3, with 7 nucleotides matching TRBD2. The CDR3 loop spans 14 amino acids. Germline values: CDR1 SGHTA, CDR2 FQGNSA. Germline trimming cut 1 base from V and 5 bases from J; bases unmatched to any gene: 3. The CDR3 nucleotides are TGTGCCAGCAGCTTAGTGGGAGGGCGAGATACGCAGTATTTT. As protein: CASSLVGGRDTQYF.

This clonotype was detected a few times. Compared with germline, one end of the junction differs, possibly owing to a read error. The CDR3 nucleotides read TGCAGTGCTAGAGACCTCAGGGGGTTTCAAAATCAGCCCCAGAATTTT. As protein: CSARDLRGFQNQPQNF. The rearrangement uses TRBV20-1 and TRBJ1-5; 7 positions agree with TRBD1. The V gene's germline CDR1 is DFQATT and CDR2 SNEGSKA (reference sequence). The CDR3 has 16 residues.

This rearrangement joins TRBV2 to TRBJ1-2, with 7 bases matching TRBD1. The germline V gene has CDR1 SNHLY and CDR2 FYNNEI. Germline trimming cut 2 bases from V and 4 bases from J; bases unmatched to any gene: 7. This CDR3 region has 15 residues. The CDR3 loop reads CASSESGTELYGYTF. The DNA of the CDR3 is TGTGCCAGCAGTGAAAGCGGGACAGAACTCTATGGCTACACCTTC.

Concerning this clonotype itself: With a much larger clone just one base away, this may be a read error. The rearrangement joins TRBV29-1 to TRBJ2-5; D uncertain. CDR3 length equals 12 residues. Germline-derived CDR1 and CDR2 are SQVTM and ANQGSEA. Trimming cost V 4 bases and J 1 base, with 7 bases left between them. The CDR3 nucleotides are TGCAGCGTTGGAAAGATCCAAGAGACCCAGTACTTC. Translated: CSVGKIQETQYF.

This clonotype was counted at least ten times. The chain uses TRBV20-1 and TRBJ2-1; the match to TRBD2 covers 11 bases. The CDR3 contains 16 residues. V trimming: 3 bases; J trimming: 4 bases; junction bases outside the gene matches: 8. Per the germline V gene, CDR1 is DFQATT and CDR2 is SNEGSKA (reference sequence). Here the CDR3 reads CSASPRTSGGYNEQFF. CDR3 sequence (DNA): TGCAGTGCTAGTCCTCGAACTAGCGGGGGTTACAATGAGCAGTTCTTC.

This clonotype has a count of ten or more. The CDR3 loop is CATQPGNTIYF. The DNA of the CDR3 is TGTGCCACGCAGCCTGGAAACACCATATATTTT. J is TRBJ1-3 and V is TRBV19; the D is unclear. Between the trimmed V and J ends, which lost 10 bases and 2 bases, there was a span of 6 bases. Germline V CDR1 and CDR2: LNHDA, SQIVND (reference sequence). The CDR3 is 11 residues long.

Sample share makes this clonotype medium-sized. The rearrangement links TRBV3-1 to TRBJ2-7; TRBD1 aligns across 7 bases. The germline gives CDR1 LGHDT, CDR2 YNNKEL (reference sequence). V gave up 3 bases and J gave up 2 bases; unmatched junction bases: 7. This CDR3 is 15 amino acids long. CDR3 region: CASSQRGQVPYEQYF. The CDR3 DNA is TGTGCCAGCAGCCAGAGAGGACAGGTGCCCTACGAGCAGTACTTC.

CDR3 in amino acids: CASSSFGQGSYEQYF. The CDR3 nucleotides are TGTGCCAGCAGTTCTTTCGGACAGGGAAGCTACGAGCAGTACTTC. The chain recombines TRBV6-5 with TRBJ2-7, with 8 bases lining up with TRBD1. This CDR3 has 15 amino acids. Losses at the gene ends were 4 bases for V and 3 bases for J; bases not matched to a gene: 8. Germline assignment: CDR1 MNHEY and CDR2 SVGAGI.

This clonotype was counted ten times or more. This chain joins TRBV29-1 and TRBJ2-2, with TRBD2 identical over 7 bases. After removal of 4 bases from V and 2 bases from J, the junction contained 7 bases not matched to a gene. The germline gives CDR1 SQVTM, CDR2 ANQGSEA. The CDR3 spans 15 residues. The CDR3 loop reads CSVVLSSGNTGELFF. The CDR3, as DNA: TGCAGCGTTGTGCTCTCTAGCGGAAACACCGGGGAGCTGTTTTTT.

With regard to this clonotype: A read error may be the cause here, since a much bigger clone is one base away. The chain uses TRBV20-1 and TRBJ2-3; a possible D gene is TRBD2 (5 bases). CDR1 is DFQATT, CDR2 SNEGSKA, per germline (reference sequence). The CDR3 has 14 residues. The V end lost 6 bases, the J end lost 7 bases, and 20 bases lay between the germline ends. The DNA for the CDR3 is TGCAGTGCCCAGAGAGGAGCTACCGGGAATACGCAGTATTTT. Encoded protein: CSAQRGATGNTQYF.

This clonotype was observed at least ten times. The rearrangement links TRBV7-3 to TRBJ2-7; unclear D gene. V gave up 2 bases and J gave up 0 bases, with 8 bases separating them. Germline CDR1 and CDR2: SGHTA and FQGTGA. The CDR3 spans 14 residues. The CDR3 loop is CASSLSAFSYEQYF. The CDR3 DNA is TGTGCCAGCAGCTTATCGGCCTTCTCCTACGAGCAGTACTTC.

This clonotype was detected ten times or more. The junction differs from germline at one of its ends, possibly a read error. V usage is TRBV12-3 or TRBV12-4 and J usage is TRBJ1-5; tentative D call: TRBD1 (6 bases). The CDR3 extends over 18 amino acids. The DNA of the CDR3 is TGTGCCAGCAACTTATTCCACCTTGGGGGGCAGATCTCTGAGCCCCAGAATTTT. This gives the protein CASNLFHLGGQISEPQNF.

This clonotype was observed at least ten times. The CDR3 DNA reads as TGTGCCAGCAGCTCGGATCCCTACGAGCAGTACTTC. Protein: CASSSDPYEQYF. This chain links TRBV7-6 with TRBJ2-7; unclear D gene. Germline V gene lookup returns CDR1 SGHVS and CDR2 FNYEAQ. V was clipped by 4 bases and J by 2 bases, with 6 bases between them. The CDR3 has 12 amino acids.

This clonotype came up many times. This rearrangement joins TRBV7-2 to TRBJ2-7; weak D call: TRBD1 (5 bases). V was cut by 4 bases and J by 2 bases, with 12 bases left in between. The CDR3 is 14 amino acids. CDR1 is SGHTA and CDR2 is FQGNSA in the germline V gene. Here the CDR3 DNA reads TGTGCCAGCAGCTCGTTTGACAGAGCCTACGAGCAGTACTTC. It specifies CASSSFDRAYEQYF. Full variable domain (remainder filled in from reference TRBV7-2 and TRBJ2-7): GAGVSQSPSNKVTEKGKDVELRCDPISGHTALYWYRQSLGQGLEFLIYFQGNSAPDKSGLPSDRFSAERTGGSVSTLTIQRTQQEDSAVYLCASSSFDRAYEQYFGPGTRLTVT.

This clonotype showed up many times. The chain employs TRBV5-1 and TRBJ1-2; TRBD1 matches 9 bases. The germline gives CDR1 SGHRS, CDR2 YFSETQ. The junction had 8 bases not matched to a gene; V was cut back by 3 bases and J by 5 bases. The CDR3 covers 15 residues. The CDR3 region is CASSSGQGLEYGYTF. The CDR3 DNA reads as TGCGCCAGCAGCTCCGGACAGGGGCTAGAATATGGCTACACCTTC.

This clonotype was counted ten times or more. The gene calls are TRBV7-2 and TRBJ2-7; D not certain. Trimming stripped 1 base from V and 6 bases from J, with 10 bases between. The CDR3 extends over 13 amino acids. In germline, CDR1 is SGHTA, CDR2 FQGNSA. Here the CDR3 DNA reads TGTGCCAGCAGCTTAGACCCAACGGCCGAGCAGTACTTC. Protein product: CASSLDPTAEQYF.

This clonotype was counted many times. This chain joins TRBV20-1 and TRBJ2-7, with a tentative D call TRBD2 (6 bases). There are 14 residues in the CDR3. CDR1 is DFQATT and CDR2 is SNEGSKA in the germline V gene (reference sequence). The germline V and J ends were trimmed by 6 bases and 0 bases, with 15 bases remaining between them. The CDR3 DNA is TGCAGTGCCTCCCTGAGCGGGCTCTCCTACGAGCAGTACTTC. Its translation is CSASLSGLSYEQYF.

This clonotype was counted many times. The chain joins TRBV24-1 to TRBJ2-3; 12 nucleotides align to TRBD2. Germline V gene lookup returns CDR1 KGHDR and CDR2 SFDVKD. The CDR3 loop spans 16 amino acids. Germline trimming cut 4 bases from V and 5 bases from J; bases unmatched to any gene: 6. CDR3 protein: CATSDRLAGEGDTQYF. The CDR3 nucleotides are TGTGCCACCAGTGACCGACTAGCGGGAGAGGGAGATACGCAGTATTTT.

At least ten counts were recorded for this clonotype. This rearrangement joins TRBV9 to TRBJ2-2, with 8 positions matching TRBD2. V was pared by 1 base and J by 0 bases, with 5 bases of the junction left unmatched. CDR1 is SGDLS, CDR2 YYNGEE, per germline. CDR3 length equals 17 residues. In DNA, the CDR3 is TGTGCCAGCAGCGTATCTTCCGGGGGGGCGAACACCGGGGAGCTGTTTTTT. Encoded protein: CASSVSSGGANTGELFF. Complete variable domain (other parts from reference TRBV9 and TRBJ2-2): DSGVTQTPKHLITATGQRVTLRCSPRSGDLSVYWYQQSLDQGLQFLIQYYNGEERAKGNILERFSAQQFPDLHSELNLSSLELGDSALYFCASSVSSGGANTGELFFGEGSRLTVL.

This clonotype was counted at least ten times. The genes are TRBV3-1 and TRBJ2-3, with no clear D. Trimming took off 1 base at V and 6 bases at J, with 5 bases between the two ends. This CDR3 comprises 12 residues. The germline gives CDR1 LGHDT, CDR2 YNNKEL (reference sequence). CDR3 DNA: TGTGCCAGCAGCCAAGGTGTGGATACGCAGTATTTT. Protein product: CASSQGVDTQYF.